These T cell receptor beta chains were read from a single sample in a study of blood T cell repertoires in COVID-19. Libraries were prepared by immunoSEQ multiplex PCR; TCRdb keeps only in-frame clonotypes and omits some of them. The repertoire holds fewer than 90,000 clones, around 90% seen once, with over 12% in the top ten. The sequenced sample consisted of peripheral blood. Source of these receptors: a male donor with acute or convalescent COVID-19. Each CDR3 is given with its conserved first and last residue. The D gene is left open where the match is weak. Size values are once, few and many counts, or a class for expanded clones, and some rows have none.

D,size,J,V,CDR3,DNA
-,-,TRBJ1-4,TRBV27,CASSPQVKLFF,TGTGCCAGCAGTCCACAGGTGAAACTGTTTTTT
-,few,TRBJ1-6,TRBV7-8,CASSLKRGKDYSPLHF,TGTGCCAGCAGCCTTAAGCGGGGGAAGGATTATTCACCCCTCCACTTT
TRBD2,-,TRBJ2-7,TRBV3-1/TRBV3-2,CASSSRTSPSYEQYF,TGTGCCAGCAGCTCTCGGACTAGCCCTAGCTACGAGCAGTACTTC
-,-,TRBJ2-7,TRBV10-3,CAIRSTHEQYF,TGTGCCATCAGGTCCACTCACGAGCAGTACTTC
-,-,TRBJ1-4,TRBV15,CATSRGGQGFNEKLFF,TGTGCCACCAGCAGAGGAGGACAAGGTTTTAATGAAAAACTGTTTTTT
-,-,TRBJ1-4,TRBV27,CASSFQGPPTNEKLFF,TGTGCCAGCAGTTTCCAGGGCCCACCAACTAATGAAAAACTGTTTTTT
-,-,TRBJ2-5,TRBV19,CASTPTGGLEETQYF,TGTGCCAGTACCCCGACTGGGGGGTTGGAGGAGACCCAGTACTTC
-,-,TRBJ1-4,TRBV3-1/TRBV3-2,CASSQGTTDNEKLFF,TGTGCCAGCAGCCAAGGTACGACAGATAATGAAAAACTGTTTTTT
TRBD1,few,TRBJ1-4,TRBV27,CASSPRQGAKLFF,TGTGCCAGCAGTCCCCGACAGGGCGCAAAACTGTTTTTT
TRBD2,-,TRBJ2-2,TRBV3-1/TRBV3-2,CASKLAGTGELFF,TGTGCCAGCAAACTAGCGGGGACCGGGGAGCTGTTTTTT
-,-,TRBJ1-4,TRBV7-2,CASSIRTATNEKLFF,TGTGCCAGCAGCATAAGGACAGCAACTAATGAAAAACTGTTTTTT
-,-,TRBJ1-3,TRBV6-6,CASSLRGLQGHSGNTIYF,TGTGCCAGCAGTCTACGCGGCTTACAGGGCCACTCTGGAAACACCATATATTTT
-,-,TRBJ1-5,TRBV5-1,CASSLGQEGQPQHF,TGCGCCAGCAGCTTGGGTCAGGAGGGGCAGCCCCAGCATTTT
-,-,TRBJ2-7,TRBV9,CASSVVDSSYEQYF,TGTGCCAGCAGCGTAGTAGACTCATCCTACGAGCAGTACTTC
TRBD2,-,TRBJ2-5,TRBV6-5,CATSGLVRETQYF,TGTGCCACCTCGGGACTAGTGAGGGAGACCCAGTACTTC
-,-,TRBJ1-6,TRBV14,CASRDSQNSPLHF,TGTGCCAGTCGCGACAGTCAGAATTCACCCCTCCACTTT
-,-,TRBJ1-1,TRBV18,CASSPPIQGSMGAEAFF,TGTGCCAGCTCACCACCGATCCAGGGATCCATGGGTGCTGAAGCTTTCTTT
TRBD2,-,TRBJ2-5,TRBV27,CASSTYPLAGGLRGETQYF,TGTGCCAGCAGTACCTATCCACTAGCGGGGGGGCTAAGGGGAGAGACCCAGTACTTC
-,-,TRBJ2-7,TRBV7-9,CASSLDRDNEQYF,TGTGCCAGCAGCTTAGACAGGGACAACGAGCAGTACTTC
TRBD1,-,TRBJ2-7,TRBV10-3,CAIRDQGARGEQYF,TGTGCCATCAGAGACCAGGGGGCGCGTGGCGAGCAGTACTTC
-,-,TRBJ2-7,TRBV10-3,CAISPGSGYEQYF,TGTGCCATCAGTCCCGGGTCGGGCTACGAGCAGTACTTC
-,-,TRBJ1-4,TRBV6-6,CASSPLGAVGSEKLFF,TGTGCCAGCAGCCCCTTGGGGGCAGTCGGCAGTGAAAAACTGTTTTTT
TRBD1,-,TRBJ1-5,TRBV28,CASSPPGQGRQPQHF,TGTGCCAGCAGCCCACCGGGACAGGGGAGGCAGCCCCAGCATTTT
-,once,TRBJ1-6,TRBV30,CAFTNLGGSNNSPLHF,TGTGCCTTCACAAATCTGGGGGGTAGTAATAATTCACCCCTCCACTTT
TRBD2,-,TRBJ2-5,TRBV3-1/TRBV3-2,CASSQDPSGGAETQYF,TGTGCCAGCAGCCAAGATCCTAGCGGGGGGGCTGAGACCCAGTACTTC
TRBD2,-,TRBJ2-7,TRBV7-9,CASSTSSGSSYEQYF,TGTGCCAGCAGCACCTCTAGCGGGAGCTCCTACGAGCAGTACTTC
TRBD1,-,TRBJ1-5,TRBV5-1,CASSSGTGGQPQHF,TGCGCCAGCAGCTCCGGGACAGGTGGTCAGCCCCAGCATTTT
-,-,TRBJ1-6,TRBV2,CASSVKRGGTSSYNSPLHF,TGTGCCAGCAGTGTTAAGAGGGGGGGCACAAGCTCCTATAATTCACCCCTCCACTTT
-,-,TRBJ1-6,TRBV28,CASSVINSPLHF,TGTGCCAGCAGTGTCATTAATTCACCCCTCCACTTT
TRBD1,-,TRBJ1-2,TRBV5-1,CASSTGQGANYGYTF,TGCGCCAGCAGCACTGGACAGGGGGCTAACTATGGCTACACCTTC
-,-,TRBJ2-3,TRBV13,CASSPARTDTQYF,TGTGCCAGCAGCCCCGCGCGCACAGATACGCAGTATTTT
-,-,TRBJ2-7,TRBV5-1,CASSPDSPSSYEQYF,TGCGCCAGCAGCCCGGACAGCCCCAGCTCCTACGAGCAGTACTTC
-,once,TRBJ2-1,TRBV24-1,CATSDSRDNSNEQFF,TGTGCCACCAGTGATTCCCGGGACAACTCCAATGAGCAGTTCTTC
-,-,TRBJ2-4,TRBV9,CASSVEGRRENIQYF,TGTGCCAGCAGCGTAGAAGGGAGGAGGGAAAACATTCAGTACTTC
-,once,TRBJ2-2,TRBV18,CASSPQGGNTGELFF,TGTGCCAGCTCACCCCAGGGAGGGAACACCGGGGAGCTGTTTTTT
TRBD2,-,TRBJ2-6,TRBV7-8,CASSPRLAGELSGANVLTF,TGTGCCAGCAGCCCCAGACTAGCGGGGGAACTCTCTGGGGCCAACGTCCTGACTTTC
-,-,TRBJ2-3,TRBV2,CASSVDTHSTDTQYF,TGTGCCAGCAGTGTGGACACCCACAGCACAGATACGCAGTATTTT
-,once,TRBJ2-4,TRBV7-2,CASSPKGQTLAKNIQYF,TGTGCCAGCAGCCCGAAGGGGCAGACTTTAGCCAAAAACATTCAGTACTTC
-,-,TRBJ1-5,TRBV28,CASSLSGGNQPQHF,TGTGCCAGCAGTTTATCAGGGGGCAATCAGCCCCAGCATTTT
TRBD1,-,TRBJ2-2,TRBV5-1,CASSPGTGGGGELFF,TGCGCCAGCAGCCCCGGGACAGGGGGTGGCGGGGAGCTGTTTTTT
-,-,TRBJ1-1,TRBV11-1,CASTDDGDTEAFF,TGTGCCAGCACCGACGACGGGGACACTGAAGCTTTCTTT
-,-,TRBJ2-7,TRBV10-3,CAIKASQGSGYEQYF,TGTGCCATCAAAGCCTCACAGGGCTCGGGCTACGAGCAGTACTTC
TRBD1,-,TRBJ1-2,TRBV18,CASSPLMGTDTNYGYTF,TGTGCCAGCTCACCGCTCATGGGGACAGATACTAACTATGGCTACACCTTC
TRBD1,-,TRBJ1-1,TRBV19,CASIRTGLNTEAFF,TGTGCCAGTATTCGGACAGGATTAAACACTGAAGCTTTCTTT
-,-,TRBJ1-1,TRBV18,CASSPPGTPRTEAFF,TGTGCCAGCTCACCACCCGGCACACCGAGGACTGAAGCTTTCTTT
-,-,TRBJ2-5,TRBV7-2,CASSLGGGQETQYF,TGTGCCAGCAGCTTAGGAGGGGGCCAAGAGACCCAGTACTTC
TRBD1,-,TRBJ1-5,TRBV19,CASSSDRDNQPQHF,TGTGCCAGTAGTTCAGACAGGGACAATCAGCCCCAGCATTTT
-,-,TRBJ2-4,TRBV3-1/TRBV3-2,CASSPLLAKNIQYF,TGTGCCAGCAGCCCCCTCTTAGCCAAAAACATTCAGTACTTC
TRBD2,once,TRBJ2-3,TRBV6-5,CASRNGGATTDTQYF,TGTGCCAGCAGGAACGGGGGGGCAACCACAGATACGCAGTATTTT
TRBD2,few,TRBJ2-5,TRBV29-1,CSVEGSGGKTQYF,TGCAGCGTTGAGGGTAGCGGGGGAAAGACCCAGTACTTC